There are a few counts of the clone carrying this T cell receptor beta chain. Between the trimmed V and J ends, which lost 6 bases and 3 bases, there was a span of 14 bases. This CDR3 is built from 14 residues. MiXCR, run by TCRdb on the RT-PCR reads, gives a single entry per CDR3 protein. The sample contains about 700,000 distinct CDR3 sequences, 11% to 15% of which appear only once. Sequencing was done on a sample of memory CD4+ T cells from blood. This rearrangement joins TRBV12-3 or TRBV12-4 to TRBJ1-1, with D possibly TRBD1 on 6 matching bases. This receptor was obtained from a female donor in good health, serving as a healthy control. The CDR3 reads CASRPTGGHTEAFF. In DNA, the CDR3 is TGTGCCAGCAGGCCCACCGGGGGCCACACTGAAGCTTTCTTT.